This section outlines one T cell receptor (beta chain) sequence together with its context. Using immunoSEQ multiplex PCR, the repertoire was profiled, and TCRdb retains in-frame clones only, with some absent. The sample contains about 220,000 clones, 80% to 85% of which appear only once. This sample is drawn from a study of blood T cell repertoires in COVID-19. Study overall: Samples came from the United States, Italy and Spain, spanning acute and convalescent COVID-19. Sources were T cells, B-cell-depleted T cells, or PBMCs; the material itself was cDNA or gDNA.

Specimen: peripheral blood. This clonotype originated in a woman aged 25 to 39 who had recovered from COVID-19.

Written as DNA, the CDR3 is TGTGCCAGCAATCCAATCTCTGGGGCCAACGTCCTGACTTTC. As protein: CASNPISGANVLTF. The chain carries TRBV2 and TRBJ2-6; D unclear. The CDR3 runs to 14 residues. CDR1 is SNHLY and CDR2 is FYNNEI in the germline V gene. V lost 7 bases to trimming and J lost 0 bases, with 7 bases between them.